This T cell receptor (beta chain) was obtained from a study of T cells after yellow fever vaccination (dated by TCRdb to 2018 to 2020). Describing the broader study: The SMART-Seq v4 Ultra Low Input RNA kit was used to prepare libraries from fractions with low cell numbers. To follow T-cell clones before and after both primary and booster YFV17D yellow fever vaccination, bulk TCR alpha and beta repertoires underwent longitudinal sequencing. Two healthy male donors, one aged 18 to 30 and one aged 30 to 40 years, made up the cohort. Bulk PBMC replicates and cell subsets were isolated from blood drawn at multiple timepoints before and after both primary and secondary immunization. Here is what the overall study found, with its caveats: FACS-sorted repertoires could contain abundant contaminating clonotypes from the bulk population, so computational filtering was required. After the booster, most clones that had expanded after primary vaccination were detected again (about 95% of CD4 and 88% of CD8), suggesting broad maintenance of memory. The secondary T-cell response was weaker than the primary response but faster, peaking on day 5 instead of day 15. Because the study included only two donors, the extent to which the findings can be generalized is limited. A small share of clonotypes was detected in both CD4 and CD8 compartments, with the overlap likely arising from convergent recombination.

What the treatment or condition label conveys for this sample: live attenuated yellow fever vaccine strain. Two biological replicates of bulk PBMCs were collected at each blood-draw timepoint. A standard Ficoll-Paque protocol was used to isolate PBMCs from peripheral blood. TriZol was used to extract RNA from bulk PBMCs, from CD4 and CD8 fractions, and from dextramer-positive and dextramer-negative fractions. TCR cDNA was synthesized by 5'RACE template switching, which introduced a universal primer site and unique molecular identifiers. Priming for cDNA synthesis came from both the TCR alpha and TCR beta constant segments. Library amplification involved two PCR steps, and the second step added sample barcodes and sequencing adapters. Sequencing of the libraries was done on either Illumina HiSeq 2500 (2x100 bp) or NovaSeq (2x150 bp). Concerning the study's data processing: MIGEC was used to demultiplex reads and collapse the reads into UMI consensus sequences, and MiXCR was used for V(D)J alignment. Vaccine-responding clonotypes were identified with edgeR using replicate PBMC samples, with FDR below 0.01 and a log2 fold change above 5 up to day 15 being required. CD4 or CD8 identity was assigned to each bulk clonotype according to whether the clonotype was present at higher abundance in the sequenced CD4 repertoire or the sequenced CD8 repertoire. The raw public data were reprocessed by TCRdb itself: fastp quality trimming at Q25, MiXCR clonotype calling, in-frame beta chains only. Merged by CDR3 protein, the rows form single entries marked with the most common genes and DNA. The V and J calls, along with clone size, are taken from TCRdb and not from the paper's own processing. For this sample the table gives some 550,000 distinct CDR3 sequences, of which about a fifth were detected only once. Roughly an eighth of the sample is held by the ten biggest clonotypes.

In its sample, this clonotype was seen a few times. Its recognized antigen is unknown. Qualities for individual bases were not recorded, and no much larger clone is one base off. The CDR3 starts with the cysteine, ends with the phenylalanine, and has 16 residues. Here the CDR3 DNA is all that survives: 48 bases in frame from base 1. The germline V gene encodes CDR1 SGHDT and CDR2 YYEEEE. Trimming takes 7 bases off V and 0 bases off J; junction bases not matched to a gene: 9. The input for sequencing was PBMCs, taken 15 days after the yellow fever booster vaccination. The TCR sequence derives from a man in his thirties or forties who received the YFV17D yellow fever vaccine. The V and J genes are TRBV5-6 and TRBJ2-1, with TRBD2 matching 8 junction bases. The nucleotide sequence is TGTGCCAGCTATGCTACTAGCGGTAGCTCCTACAATGAGCAGTTCTTC. Translated, this is CASYATSGSSYNEQFF.